The next 32 T cell receptor beta chains were all read from a single sample in a study of beta chain features in type 1 diabetes. Isolated RNA was reverse transcribed in full, so expressed TCRB transcripts were sequenced. Libraries were prepared by immunoSEQ multiplex PCR; TCRdb keeps only in-frame clonotypes and omits some of them. The sample gives about 370,000 clones, about 15% of which show up once; approximately 0.02% is in the top ten. The sample taken for sequencing was naive CD4+ T cells from blood. The receptors were sampled from a woman aged 18-35 years in good health.

On this clone itself: Within the sample, other DNA sequences also encode this same CDR3. Here the CDR3 reads CAWSRGSETQYF. The CDR3 DNA sequence: TGTGCCTGGAGCCGCGGTTCGGAGACCCAGTACTTC. The chain carries TRBV30 and TRBJ2-5, with no clear D. V shed 3 bases and J shed 5 bases, with 10 bases lying between them. This CDR3 comprises 12 residues. Germline-derived CDR1 and CDR2 are GTSNPN and SVGIG (reference sequence).

About this clone: Other DNA sequences in this specimen translate into the identical CDR3. V gene TRBV9 combines with J gene TRBJ2-3, with TRBD2 identical over 14 bases. Germline V gene sequence: CDR1 SGDLS, CDR2 YYNGEE. The CDR3 loop spans 16 amino acids. V gave up 4 bases and J gave up 4 bases; unmatched junction bases: 5. Here the CDR3 DNA reads TGTGCCAGCAGCCCCGGACTAGCGGGAGGTGCAGATACGCAGTATTTT. Translation: CASSPGLAGGADTQYF.

This clone appeared a few times. The V call is TRBV30, the J call TRBJ2-2; 7 positions match TRBD1. Germline V gene data show CDR1 as GTSNPN and CDR2 as SVGIG (reference sequence). The CDR3 sequence is 16 residues long. After removal of 1 base from V and 7 bases from J, the junction contained 12 bases not matched to a gene. Here the CDR3 reads CAWSGPGQTTGGELFF. CDR3 nucleotides: TGTGCCTGGAGTGGGCCGGGACAGACTACTGGCGGGGAGCTGTTTTTT. Full variable domain (rest looked up from reference TRBV30 and TRBJ2-2): SQTIHQWPATLVQPVGSPLSLECTVEGTSNPNLYWYRQAAGRGLQLLFYSVGIGQISSEVPQNLSASRPQDRQFILSSKKLLLSDSGFYLCAWSGPGQTTGGELFFGEGSRLTVL.

The table lists this clone with a few counts. V gene TRBV29-1 combines with J gene TRBJ2-1, with 7 bases lining up with TRBD2. Losses at the gene ends were 6 bases for V and 4 bases for J; bases not matched to a gene: 12. The CDR3 contains 15 residues. CDR1 and CDR2 (germline): SQVTM, ANQGSEA. Here the CDR3 reads CSVREGREKYNEQFF. The CDR3 DNA sequence: TGCAGCGTCCGAGAGGGGCGGGAGAAATACAATGAGCAGTTCTTC.

V gene TRBV7-9 combines with J gene TRBJ1-1, with 8 bases fitting TRBD1. The CDR3 is 15 amino acids. V lost 4 bases and J lost 4; bases outside the gene matches: 8. The germline gives CDR1 SEHNR, CDR2 FQNEAQ (reference sequence). DNA of the CDR3: TGTGCCAGCAGCTCAGACAGGGGACGGGGCACTGAAGCTTTCTTT. Its protein product is CASSSDRGRGTEAFF.

This chain joins TRBV5-1 and TRBJ2-7; D possibly corresponds to TRBD1 (5 bases). Germline V gene lookup returns CDR1 SGHRS and CDR2 YFSETQ. V lost 2 bases and J 2 bases, leaving 17 bases between the germline ends. CDR3 length equals 16 residues. CDR3 sequence reads: CASSFSNDRPPYEQYF. The CDR3 region has the DNA TGCGCCAGCAGCTTCTCGAACGACAGACCTCCCTACGAGCAGTACTTC.

The table lists this clone with a few counts. The chain is built from TRBV18 and TRBJ1-5; 12 positions agree with TRBD1. The CDR3 consists of 15 residues. V lost 3 bases, J lost 6 bases, and 3 bases stayed unmatched. Looked up from germline, CDR1 is KGHSH and CDR2 is LQKENI. CDR3 nucleotides: TGTGCCAGCTCACCCGGGACAGGGGGCAGTCAGCCCCAGCATTTT. Translated, it gives CASSPGTGGSQPQHF.

The chain links TRBV9 to TRBJ2-1, with 7 bases aligning to TRBD1. The CDR3 is 15 residues long. Germline V lookup: CDR1 SGDLS, CDR2 YYNGEE. After removal of 4 bases from V and 6 bases from J, the junction contained 10 bases not matched to a gene. The CDR3 here is CASSLGQTFVNEQFF. The CDR3 nucleotides are TGTGCCAGCAGCCTGGGACAGACCTTTGTCAATGAGCAGTTCTTC.

This clone was counted a few times. This chain joins TRBV4-1 and TRBJ1-4; the D gene is possibly TRBD1 (6 bases). Germline CDR1 is MGHRA and CDR2 is YSYEKL. V lost 3 bases and J lost 8, with 16 bases in between. The CDR3 consists of 15 residues. The chain's CDR3 is CASSHAGTNNEKLFF. As DNA, the CDR3 is TGCGCCAGCAGCCATGCCGGGACAAATAACGAAAAACTGTTTTTT.

The chain carries TRBV30 and TRBJ1-5, with 7 bases identical to TRBD1. CDR3 size: 15 residues. Germline V gives CDR1 GTSNPN, CDR2 SVGIG (reference sequence). The chain's CDR3 is CACKVWGQSNQPQHF. The CDR3 coding sequence is TGTGCTTGTAAGGTGTGGGGACAGTCCAATCAGCCCCAGCATTTT.

This clone occurred a few times. The chain uses TRBV29-1 and TRBJ1-5; 7 positions agree with TRBD1. Germline values: CDR1 SQVTM, CDR2 ANQGSEA. CDR3 length equals 12 residues. The J segment lost 6 bases and the V segment lost 4 bases, leaving 3 bases of the junction unmatched. The CDR3 DNA sequence: TGCAGCGTTGGACAGGGCCCTCAGCCCCAGCATTTT. It is translated as CSVGQGPQPQHF.

V is TRBV7-9 and J is TRBJ1-2; 7 positions match TRBD1. Trimming removed 1 base from V and 1 base from J; junction bases left unmatched: 6. Germline CDR1 SEHNR, CDR2 FQNEAQ (reference sequence). The CDR3 has 16 residues. The CDR3 DNA is TGTGCCAGCAGCTTAGACAGGGGTACGCTTAACTATGGCTACACCTTC. Protein sequence: CASSLDRGTLNYGYTF.

This chain joins TRBV29-1 and TRBJ1-4; tentative D call: TRBD1 (6 bases). Germline CDR1 and CDR2: SQVTM and ANQGSEA. V dropped 6 bases and J dropped 3 bases, with 17 bases sitting between them. The CDR3 has 15 amino acids. The CDR3, as DNA: TGCAGCGTCCAACGAGCGACAGGCCCTAATGAAAAACTGTTTTTT. Its translation: CSVQRATGPNEKLFF.

This clone was seen a handful of times. The chain carries TRBV30 and TRBJ2-7; 7 bases fit TRBD1. CDR1 is GTSNPN and CDR2 is SVGIG in the germline V gene (reference sequence). V lost 6 bases, J lost 4 bases, and 12 bases stayed unmatched. The CDR3 extends over 14 amino acids. Here the CDR3 DNA reads TGTGCCTGCAGCCGGGACAGCGTCCTTTACGAGCAGTACTTC. The encoded protein is CACSRDSVLYEQYF.

This clone was picked up a small number of times. This rearrangement joins TRBV5-1 to TRBJ2-3, with 13 bases fitting TRBD2. The junction had 3 bases not matched to a gene; V was cut back by 4 bases and J by 1 base. CDR1 and CDR2 (germline): SGHRS, YFSETQ. The CDR3 spans 16 residues. The CDR3 protein is CASSGGLAGGTDTQYF. Here the CDR3 DNA reads TGCGCCAGCAGCGGCGGACTAGCGGGAGGCACAGATACGCAGTATTTT.

The rearrangement links TRBV4-2 to TRBJ2-7, with D possibly being TRBD1 (6 bases). The CDR3 sequence is 15 residues long. From germline, CDR1 is LGHNA and CDR2 YNFKEQ. V lost 0 bases and J 0 bases, leaving 9 bases between the germline ends. The CDR3 DNA is TGTGCCAGCAGCCAAGAGGGACATAACTCCTACGAGCAGTACTTC. This encodes CASSQEGHNSYEQYF.

V gene TRBV30 combines with J gene TRBJ1-5; D is perhaps TRBD1 (5 bases). Trimming removed 0 bases from V and 7 bases from J, with 10 bases in between. CDR1 and CDR2 from the germline V gene are GTSNPN and SVGIG (reference sequence). The CDR3 contains 13 residues. The CDR3 nucleotides read TGTGCCTGGAGTGTACAGGATAGGCAGCCCCAGCATTTT. Amino acid sequence: CAWSVQDRQPQHF.

The gene calls are TRBV28 and TRBJ2-7; tentatively, D is TRBD1 (6 bases). Trimming left V 3 bases short and J 1 base short, with 13 bases between. The germline gives CDR1 MDHEN, CDR2 SYDVKM. The CDR3 is 15 residues long. As DNA, the CDR3 is TGTGCCAGCAGTTTTAGGGGGTTGATATCCTACGAGCAGTACTTC. The encoded protein is CASSFRGLISYEQYF.

This clone came up a few times. This rearrangement joins TRBV28 to TRBJ2-6, with D possibly being TRBD2 (6 bases). Germline V gene sequence: CDR1 MDHEN, CDR2 SYDVKM. The CDR3 is 15 residues long. Trimming shortened V by 5 bases and J by 0 bases, and 8 bases separated the two germline ends. The DNA for the CDR3 is TGTGCCAGCAGTGTGGGGGGCTCTGGGGCCAACGTCCTGACTTTC. The encoded protein is CASSVGGSGANVLTF.

This chain joins TRBV6-5 and TRBJ2-1, with D perhaps TRBD2 (6 bases). V was pared by 4 bases and J by 4 bases, with 14 bases between. This CDR3 has 15 amino acids. Germline CDR1 reads MNHEY; CDR2 reads SVGAGI. CDR3 loop: CASSLGTGSYNEQFF. In DNA, the CDR3 is TGTGCCAGCAGTTTGGGGACTGGTAGTTACAATGAGCAGTTCTTC.

This sequence joins TRBV30 and TRBJ1-1; D is uncertain. The germline V gene encodes CDR1 GTSNPN and CDR2 SVGIG (reference sequence). V was cut by 3 bases and J by 4 bases, with 15 bases left in between. The CDR3 consists of 14 residues. CDR3 residues: CAWSVAGLITEAFF. In nucleotides, the CDR3 is TGTGCCTGGAGCGTCGCCGGACTGATCACTGAAGCTTTCTTT.

In this sample, this clone turned up a few times. The chain carries TRBV28 and TRBJ2-7; 9 bases agree with TRBD2. The length of the CDR3 is 15 residues. Germline CDR1 reads MDHEN; CDR2 reads SYDVKM. V trimming: 6 bases; J trimming: 5 bases; junction bases outside the gene matches: 11. The DNA of the CDR3 is TGTGCCAGCAGGAATTGGGGGACTAGCCTAAACGAGCAGTACTTC. It yields the protein CASRNWGTSLNEQYF.

CDR3 DNA: TGTGCCAGCAGCCCCGACAGGGGTAATGAGCAGTTCTTC. Amino acids: CASSPDRGNEQFF. This chain connects TRBV4-2 to TRBJ2-1; 8 bases fit TRBD1. V shed 4 bases, J shed 7 bases, and the junction held 3 bases outside the gene matches. The germline V gene encodes CDR1 LGHNA and CDR2 YNFKEQ. The CDR3 covers 13 residues.

This clone was seen only once. CDR3 region: CASSEASGSYEQYF. The CDR3 DNA reads as TGTGCCAGCAGTGAAGCTAGCGGGAGCTACGAGCAGTACTTC. The J gene is TRBJ2-7, the V gene TRBV2; 9 bases line up with TRBD2. The germline gives CDR1 SNHLY, CDR2 FYNNEI. The CDR3 contains 14 residues. V lost 0 bases to trimming and J lost 3 bases; unmatched junction nucleotides: 0.

This clone came up a few times. CDR3 amino acids: CSVASPDRGPNEQFF. The CDR3 nucleotides read TGCAGCGTTGCCTCCCCGGACAGAGGCCCCAATGAGCAGTTCTTC. The V call is TRBV29-1, the J call TRBJ2-1; TRBD1 is a possible D gene (6 bases). Germline CDR1 is SQVTM and CDR2 is ANQGSEA. This CDR3 has 15 residues. V gave up 4 bases and J gave up 6 bases, with 19 bases separating them.

This chain links TRBV27 with TRBJ1-4; tentatively, D is TRBD1 (6 bases). Germline CDR1 is MNHEY and CDR2 is SMNVEV (reference sequence). Between the trimmed V and J ends, which lost 5 bases and 7 bases, there was a span of 17 bases. The CDR3 length is 15 residues. The CDR3, as DNA: TGTGCCAGCAGTGACCGTACAGGGTCTGTTGAAAAACTGTTTTTT. It yields the protein CASSDRTGSVEKLFF. Using reference TRBV27 and TRBJ1-4 for the parts outside the CDR3, the full variable domain is EAQVTQNPRYLITVTGKKLTVTCSQNMNHEYMSWYRQDPGLGLRQIYYSMNVEVTDKGDVPEGYKVSRKEKRNFPLILESPSPNQTSLYFCASSDRTGSVEKLFFGSGTQLSVL.

In DNA form, the CDR3 reads TGCGCCAGCAGCCAACCCAGGGCCGCGGATAGCTATGGCTACACCTTC. This sequence encodes CASSQPRAADSYGYTF. This chain uses TRBV4-3 with TRBJ1-2; the D gene is possibly TRBD1 (5 bases). The CDR3 runs to 16 residues. The V gene's germline CDR1 is LGHNA and CDR2 YSLEER. V was trimmed by 2 bases and J by 4 bases, leaving 17 bases between them.

This clone was picked up a small number of times. The rearrangement joins TRBV29-1 to TRBJ2-2, with a weak D call TRBD2 (7 bases). V was cut by 4 bases and J by 0 bases, with 12 bases left in between. The germline CDR1 and CDR2 sequences are SQVTM and ANQGSEA. The CDR3 has 15 amino acids. The CDR3 region has the DNA TGCAGCGTTGGTATGCGGGGGCCGAACACCGGGGAGCTGTTTTTT. Translating it yields CSVGMRGPNTGELFF.

The chain has TRBV27 and TRBJ1-5; no definite D call. V lost 0 bases and J 6 bases, leaving 12 bases between the germline ends. The germline V gene has CDR1 MNHEY and CDR2 SMNVEV (reference sequence). This CDR3 comprises 15 residues. CDR3 in amino acids: CASSLSEGLSQPQHF. CDR3 DNA sequence: TGTGCCAGCAGTTTATCGGAAGGACTCTCTCAGCCCCAGCATTTT.

This clone has just a few counts. The chain is built from TRBV19 and TRBJ1-1, with a weak D call TRBD1 (5 bases). This CDR3 contains 14 residues. Germline-derived CDR1 and CDR2 are LNHDA and SQIVND (reference sequence). V gave up 1 base and J gave up 2 bases, with 8 bases separating them. The CDR3 coding sequence is TGTGCCAGTAGTATAGCTGACAGAAACACTGAAGCTTTCTTT. Protein: CASSIADRNTEAFF.

This clone was detected only a few times. This rearrangement joins TRBV18 to TRBJ1-1, with TRBD1 identical over 7 bases. The CDR3 contains 13 residues. The trim removed 4 bases at V and 6 bases at J, leaving 5 bases unmatched. Germline CDR1 KGHSH, CDR2 LQKENI. The CDR3 here is CASSLLDRAEAFF. CDR3 DNA: TGTGCCAGCTCACTACTCGACAGGGCTGAAGCTTTCTTT.

This chain joins TRBV7-8 and TRBJ2-5; D gene uncertain. The CDR3 is 12 residues long. Trimming pared 6 bases from V and 4 bases from J, leaving 9 bases between. Germline loops: CDR1 SGHVS, CDR2 FQNEAQ. Written as DNA, the CDR3 is TGTGCCAGCAGTCGTTCCTTAGAGACCCAGTACTTC. It codes for CASSRSLETQYF.